Below, one T cell receptor (beta chain) is given with its context. Its antigen is still unknown. It was with a sample-barcoded 5' primer and a J-beta primer mix that a second PCR of roughly 6 to 11 cycles was run. TCRdb re-derived calls from the 5' RACE reads in MiXCR, one entry per CDR3 protein. The sample includes some 1,500,000 distinct CDR3 sequences, approximately 42% seen only once; the top ten take more than 4%. The data were taken from a study of blood T cells in healthy people across ages. Notes on the study in general: The donors' CMV status was not determined, possibly confounding changes in expanded clonotypes. Samples with more naive T cells showed higher observed beta diversity. Getting older went along with TCR beta diversity per million T cells dropping roughly linearly.

The germline V and J ends were trimmed by 2 bases and 2 bases, with 16 bases remaining between them. From germline, CDR1 is SGHTA and CDR2 FQGNSA. The CDR3 contains 17 residues. The source is a woman aged 18 to 35 in good health. Material for sequencing was blood. The gene calls are TRBV7-2 and TRBJ1-5, with TRBD1 as a possible D gene (6 bases). CDR3 protein: CASSLLGSRTGNQPQHF. CDR3 nucleotides: TGTGCCAGCAGCTTATTAGGTTCTCGGACAGGCAATCAGCCCCAGCATTTT.